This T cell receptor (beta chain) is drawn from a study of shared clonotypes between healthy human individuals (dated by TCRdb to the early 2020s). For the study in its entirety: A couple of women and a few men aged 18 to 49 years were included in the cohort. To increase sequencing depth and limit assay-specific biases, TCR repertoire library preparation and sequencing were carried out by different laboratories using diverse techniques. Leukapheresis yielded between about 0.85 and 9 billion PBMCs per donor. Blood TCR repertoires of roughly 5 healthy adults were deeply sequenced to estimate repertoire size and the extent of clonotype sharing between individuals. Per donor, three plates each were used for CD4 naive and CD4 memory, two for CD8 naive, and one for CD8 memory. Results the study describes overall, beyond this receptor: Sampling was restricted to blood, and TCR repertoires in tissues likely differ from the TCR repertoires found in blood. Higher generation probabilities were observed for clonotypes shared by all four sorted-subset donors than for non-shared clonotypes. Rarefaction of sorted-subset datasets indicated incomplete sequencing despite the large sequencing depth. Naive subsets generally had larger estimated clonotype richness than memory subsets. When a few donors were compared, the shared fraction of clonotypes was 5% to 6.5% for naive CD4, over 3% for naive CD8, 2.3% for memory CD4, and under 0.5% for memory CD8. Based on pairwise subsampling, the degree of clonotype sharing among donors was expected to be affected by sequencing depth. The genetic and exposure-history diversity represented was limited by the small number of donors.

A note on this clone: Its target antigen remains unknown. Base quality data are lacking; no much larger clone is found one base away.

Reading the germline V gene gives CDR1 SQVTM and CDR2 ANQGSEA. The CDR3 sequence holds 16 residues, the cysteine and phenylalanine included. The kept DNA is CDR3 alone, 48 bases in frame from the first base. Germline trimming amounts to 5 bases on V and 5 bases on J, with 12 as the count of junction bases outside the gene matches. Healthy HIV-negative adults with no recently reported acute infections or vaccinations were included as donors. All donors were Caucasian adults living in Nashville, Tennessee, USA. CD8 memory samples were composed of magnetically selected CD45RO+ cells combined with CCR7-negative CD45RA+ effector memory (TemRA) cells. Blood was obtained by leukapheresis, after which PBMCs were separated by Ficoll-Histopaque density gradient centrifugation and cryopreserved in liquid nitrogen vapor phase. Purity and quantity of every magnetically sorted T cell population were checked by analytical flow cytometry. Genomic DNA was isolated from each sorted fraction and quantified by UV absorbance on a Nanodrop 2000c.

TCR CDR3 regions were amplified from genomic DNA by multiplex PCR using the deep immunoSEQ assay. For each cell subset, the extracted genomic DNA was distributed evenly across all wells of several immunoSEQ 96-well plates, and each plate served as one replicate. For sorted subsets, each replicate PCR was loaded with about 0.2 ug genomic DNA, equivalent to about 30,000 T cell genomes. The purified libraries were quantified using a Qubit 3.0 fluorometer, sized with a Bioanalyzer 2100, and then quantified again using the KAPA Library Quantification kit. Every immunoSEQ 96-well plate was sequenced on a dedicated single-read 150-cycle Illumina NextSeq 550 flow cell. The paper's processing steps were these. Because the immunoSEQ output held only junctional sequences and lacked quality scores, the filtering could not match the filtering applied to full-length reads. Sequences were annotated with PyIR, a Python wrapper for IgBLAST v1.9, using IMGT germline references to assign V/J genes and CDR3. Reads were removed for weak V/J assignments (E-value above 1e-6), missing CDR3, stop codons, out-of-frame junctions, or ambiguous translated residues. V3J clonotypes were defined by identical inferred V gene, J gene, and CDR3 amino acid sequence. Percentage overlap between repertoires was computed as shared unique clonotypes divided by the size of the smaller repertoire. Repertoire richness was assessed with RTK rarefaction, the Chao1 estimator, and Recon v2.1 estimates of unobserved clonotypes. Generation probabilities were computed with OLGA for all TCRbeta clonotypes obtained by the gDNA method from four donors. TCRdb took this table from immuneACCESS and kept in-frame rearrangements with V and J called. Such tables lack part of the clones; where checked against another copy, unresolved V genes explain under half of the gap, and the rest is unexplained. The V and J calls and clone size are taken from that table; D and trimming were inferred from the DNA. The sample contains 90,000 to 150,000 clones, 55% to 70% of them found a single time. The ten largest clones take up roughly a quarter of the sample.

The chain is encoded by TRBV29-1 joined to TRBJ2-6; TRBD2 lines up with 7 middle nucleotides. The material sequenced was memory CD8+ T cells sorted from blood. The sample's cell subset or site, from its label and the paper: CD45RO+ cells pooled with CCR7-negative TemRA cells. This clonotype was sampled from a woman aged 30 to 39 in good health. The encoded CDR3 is CSVNRGLQSRANVLTF. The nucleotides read TGCAGCGTTAATCGGGGACTACAAAGTCGGGCCAACGTCCTGACTTTC.